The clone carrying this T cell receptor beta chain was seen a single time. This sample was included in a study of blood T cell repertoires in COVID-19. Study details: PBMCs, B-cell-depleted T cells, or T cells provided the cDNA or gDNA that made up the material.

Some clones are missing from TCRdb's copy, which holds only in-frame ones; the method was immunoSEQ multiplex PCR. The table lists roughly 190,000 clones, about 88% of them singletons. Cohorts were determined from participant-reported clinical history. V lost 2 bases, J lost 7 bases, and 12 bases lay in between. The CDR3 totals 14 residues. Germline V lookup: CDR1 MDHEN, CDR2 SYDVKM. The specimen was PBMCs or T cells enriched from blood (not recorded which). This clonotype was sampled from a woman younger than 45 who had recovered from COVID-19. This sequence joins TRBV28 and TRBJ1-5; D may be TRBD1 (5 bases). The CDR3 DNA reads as TGTGCCAGCAGTTTAGGGGCGGCCAGGCAGCCCCAGCATTTT. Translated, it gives CASSLGAARQPQHF. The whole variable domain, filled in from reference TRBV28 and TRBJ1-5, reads DVKVTQSSRYLVKRTGEKVFLECVQDMDHENMFWYRQDPGLGLRLIYFSYDVKMKEKGDIPEGYSVSREKKERFSLILESASTNQTSMYLCASSLGAARQPQHFGDGTRLSIL.